This TCR beta chain was identified during a study of cytomegalovirus exposure and HLA in healthy donors. Study results and limitations: Productive status was seen about 87% or about 30% of the time for most TCR beta V segments in an earlier analysis.

In the case of this clone: Antigen unknown.

The primer mix had 60 Vbeta and 13 Jbeta primers. Produced via immunoSEQ multiplex PCR; TCRdb's table is partial and in-frame only. The sample carries roughly 150,000 clones, roughly three quarters recorded once. The V gene's germline CDR1 is SGHTA and CDR2 FQGNSA. CDR3 length: 17 residues. The trim removed 1 base at V and 0 bases at J, leaving 4 bases unmatched. Sample: PBMCs. This receptor was identified in a male donor in good health and CMV-seronegative. This chain connects TRBV7-2 to TRBJ2-7; 12 positions match TRBD2. The CDR3 sequence: CASSLGTSGISSYEQYF. The CDR3 DNA follows: TGTGCCAGCAGCTTAGGGACTAGCGGGATAAGCTCCTACGAGCAGTACTTC.